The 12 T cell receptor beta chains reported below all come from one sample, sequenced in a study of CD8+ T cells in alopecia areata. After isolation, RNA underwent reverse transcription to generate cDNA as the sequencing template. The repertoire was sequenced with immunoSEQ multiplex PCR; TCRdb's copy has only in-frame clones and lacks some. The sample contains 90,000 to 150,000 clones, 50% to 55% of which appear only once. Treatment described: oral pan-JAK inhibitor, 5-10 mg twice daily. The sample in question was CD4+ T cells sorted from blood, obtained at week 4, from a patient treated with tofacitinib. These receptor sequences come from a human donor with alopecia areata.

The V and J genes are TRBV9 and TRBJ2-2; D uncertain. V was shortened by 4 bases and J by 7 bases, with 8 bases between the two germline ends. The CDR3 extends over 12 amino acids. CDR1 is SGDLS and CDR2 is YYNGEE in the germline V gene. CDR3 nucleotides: TGTGCCAGCAGCCCCCCCCACGGGGAGCTGTTTTTT. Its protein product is CASSPPHGELFF.

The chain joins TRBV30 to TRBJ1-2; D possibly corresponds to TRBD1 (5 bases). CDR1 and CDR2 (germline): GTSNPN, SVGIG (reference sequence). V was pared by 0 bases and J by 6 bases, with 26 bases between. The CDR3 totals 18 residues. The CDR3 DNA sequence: TGTGCCTGGAGTGTACACGGTATCTGGGGCGAAAGGTCCAATGGCTACACCTTC. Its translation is CAWSVHGIWGERSNGYTF. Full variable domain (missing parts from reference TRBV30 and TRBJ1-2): SQTIHQWPATLVQPVGSPLSLECTVEGTSNPNLYWYRQAAGRGLQLLFYSVGIGQISSEVPQNLSASRPQDRQFILSSKKLLLSDSGFYLCAWSVHGIWGERSNGYTFGSGTRLTVV.

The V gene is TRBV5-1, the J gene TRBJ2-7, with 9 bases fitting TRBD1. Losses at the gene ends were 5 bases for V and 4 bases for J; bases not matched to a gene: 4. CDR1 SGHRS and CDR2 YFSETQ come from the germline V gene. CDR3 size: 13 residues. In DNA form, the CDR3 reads TGCGCCAGCAGAGGGACAGGGCAATACGAGCAGTACTTC. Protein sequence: CASRGTGQYEQYF. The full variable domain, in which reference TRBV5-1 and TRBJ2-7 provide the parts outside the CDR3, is KAGVTQTPRYLIKTRGQQVTLSCSPISGHRSVSWYQQTPGQGLQFLFEYFSETQRNKGNFPGRFSGRQFSNSRSEMNVSTLELGDSALYLCASRGTGQYEQYFGPGTRLTVT.

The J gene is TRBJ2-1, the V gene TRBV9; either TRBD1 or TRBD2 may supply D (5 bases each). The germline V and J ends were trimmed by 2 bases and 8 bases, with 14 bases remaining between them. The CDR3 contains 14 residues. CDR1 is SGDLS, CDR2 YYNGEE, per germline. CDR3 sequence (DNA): TGTGCCAGCAGCGTCCGGGGCGAATGGGATGAGCAGTTCTTC. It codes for CASSVRGEWDEQFF.

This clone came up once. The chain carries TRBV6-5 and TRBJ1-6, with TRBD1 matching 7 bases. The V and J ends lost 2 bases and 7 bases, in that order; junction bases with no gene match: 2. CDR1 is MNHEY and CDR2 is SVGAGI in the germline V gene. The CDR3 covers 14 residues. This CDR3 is CASSYGTENSPLHF. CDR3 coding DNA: TGTGCCAGCAGTTACGGGACAGAGAATTCACCCCTCCACTTT.

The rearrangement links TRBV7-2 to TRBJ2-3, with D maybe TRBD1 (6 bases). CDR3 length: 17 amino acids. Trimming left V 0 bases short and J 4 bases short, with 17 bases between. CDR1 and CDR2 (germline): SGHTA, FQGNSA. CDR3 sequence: CASSLAWVQGGADTQYF. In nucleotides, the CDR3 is TGTGCCAGCAGCTTAGCGTGGGTACAGGGTGGAGCAGATACGCAGTATTTT.

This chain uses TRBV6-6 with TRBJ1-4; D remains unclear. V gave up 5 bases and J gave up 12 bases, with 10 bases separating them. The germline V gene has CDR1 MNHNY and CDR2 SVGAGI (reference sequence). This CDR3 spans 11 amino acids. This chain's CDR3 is CASSQRSELFF. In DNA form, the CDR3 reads TGTGCCAGCAGTCAACGCTCCGAACTGTTTTTT.

Here the CDR3 reads CSARFSGAEAFF. In nucleotides, the CDR3 is TGCAGCGCCCGTTTTTCCGGCGCTGAAGCTTTCTTT. The rearrangement links TRBV29-1 to TRBJ1-1; D is unresolved. From germline, CDR1 is SQVTM and CDR2 ANQGSEA. V lost 7 bases and J lost 6, with 15 bases in between. The CDR3 totals 12 residues.

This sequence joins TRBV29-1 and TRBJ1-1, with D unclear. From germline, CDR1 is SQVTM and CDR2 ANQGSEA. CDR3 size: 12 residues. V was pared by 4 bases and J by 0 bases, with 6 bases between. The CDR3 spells CSVVAMNTEAFF. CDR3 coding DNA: TGCAGCGTTGTGGCGATGAACACTGAAGCTTTCTTT.

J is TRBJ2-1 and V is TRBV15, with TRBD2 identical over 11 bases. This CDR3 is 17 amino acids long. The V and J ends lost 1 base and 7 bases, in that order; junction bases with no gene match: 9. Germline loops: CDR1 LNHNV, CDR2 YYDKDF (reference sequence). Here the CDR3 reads CATSRASPSGGPNEQFF. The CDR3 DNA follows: TGTGCCACCAGCAGAGCCTCCCCTAGCGGGGGGCCAAATGAGCAGTTCTTC.

This chain's CDR3 is CASSDRRGLSYEQYF. DNA of the CDR3: TGTGCCAGCAGTGATAGACGGGGGCTTTCCTACGAGCAGTACTTC. The V call is TRBV25-1, the J call TRBJ2-7; the D call may be TRBD1 or TRBD2 (6 bases each). The germline CDR1 and CDR2 sequences are MGHDK and SYGVNS. Trimming took 3 bases from V and 1 from J, leaving 13 bases between them. The CDR3 length is 15 residues.

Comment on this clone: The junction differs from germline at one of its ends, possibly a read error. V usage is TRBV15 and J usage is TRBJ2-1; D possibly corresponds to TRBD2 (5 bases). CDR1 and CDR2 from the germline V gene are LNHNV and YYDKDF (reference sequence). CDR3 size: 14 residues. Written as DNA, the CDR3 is TGTGCCACCAGAAGAGCGGCGTGGGACAATGAGCAGTTCTTC. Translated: CATRRAAWDNEQFF.